The rows below give T cell receptor beta chains drawn from one sample of a study of cytomegalovirus exposure and HLA in healthy donors. The repertoire was sequenced with immunoSEQ multiplex PCR; TCRdb's copy has only in-frame clones and lacks some. The sample has about 170,000 clones, around 86% seen once. The sequenced sample consisted of PBMCs. These receptor sequences come from a male donor in good health and CMV-seronegative. Each CDR3 is given with its conserved first and last residue. Each record gives: D gene, clone size, V gene, J gene, CDR3 protein, CDR3 DNA. The D gene is left open where the match is weak. Not every row has a clone size; where given, it reads once, few, many or a size class.

>NA|once|TRBV5-1|TRBJ2-7
CASSSTRAATYEQYF
TGCGCCAGCAGCTCCACGAGGGCAGCAACCTACGAGCAGTACTTC
>NA|NA|TRBV6-5|TRBJ2-7
CASSYNPGGSYEQYF
TGTGCCAGCAGTTATAACCCCGGGGGCTCCTACGAGCAGTACTTC
>TRBD1|NA|TRBV19|TRBJ1-2
CASRPRDRGPYGYTF
TGTGCCAGTAGACCCCGGGACAGGGGTCCTTATGGCTACACCTTC
>TRBD1|once|TRBV5-6|TRBJ1-4
CASSLDRGNEKLFF
TGTGCCAGCAGCCTCGACAGGGGGAATGAAAAACTGTTTTTT
>NA|NA|TRBV7-9|TRBJ1-2
CASSPPSGGYTF
TGTGCCAGCAGCCCACCTTCGGGGGGCTACACCTTC
>TRBD1|NA|TRBV6-5|TRBJ1-2
CASSLYRGGYTF
TGTGCCAGCAGTCTCTACAGGGGTGGCTACACCTTC
>TRBD1|NA|TRBV27|TRBJ1-5
CASSGAQGNSNQPQHF
TGTGCCAGCAGCGGAGCACAGGGGAATAGCAATCAGCCCCAGCATTTT
>TRBD1|NA|TRBV7-9|TRBJ1-4
CASSPRTGPLNEKLFF
TGTGCCAGCAGCCCCAGGACAGGCCCTCTTAATGAAAAACTGTTTTTT
>TRBD1|NA|TRBV9|TRBJ1-3
CASSGQGGSGNTIYF
TGTGCCAGCAGCGGTCAGGGGGGCTCAGGAAACACCATATATTTT
>NA|once|TRBV27|TRBJ1-1
CASSLSRGWTEAFF
TGTGCCAGCAGTTTATCCCGAGGATGGACTGAAGCTTTCTTT
>NA|once|TRBV4-2|TRBJ1-1
CASSRSPGEAFF
TGTGCCAGCAGCCGAAGCCCGGGAGAAGCTTTCTTT
>TRBD2|once|TRBV19|TRBJ2-2
CASTFSGGPYTGELFF
TGTGCCAGCACCTTCTCGGGGGGGCCGTACACCGGGGAGCTGTTTTTT
>NA|NA|TRBV15|TRBJ2-2
CATSRDPLPPGELFF
TGTGCCACCAGCAGAGATCCCCTCCCCCCCGGGGAGCTGTTTTTT
>TRBD1|NA|TRBV30|TRBJ1-2
CAWSKVHRGNYGYTF
TGTGCCTGGAGTAAGGTGCACAGGGGAAACTATGGCTACACCTTC
>NA|once|TRBV6-1|TRBJ1-1
CASSRQLTSEAFF
TGTGCCAGCAGCCGACAGCTAACAAGTGAAGCTTTCTTT
>NA|NA|TRBV29-1|TRBJ1-5
CSVEGGGGQPQHF
TGCAGCGTTGAAGGGGGGGGAGGTCAGCCCCAGCATTTT
>NA|NA|TRBV5-1|TRBJ1-1
CASSPWPGMNTEAFF
TGCGCCAGCAGCCCGTGGCCAGGGATGAACACTGAAGCTTTCTTT
>NA|NA|TRBV7-9|TRBJ1-2
CASSSQGVDGYTF
TGTGCCAGCAGCTCACAGGGCGTAGATGGCTACACCTTC
>TRBD1|NA|TRBV10-1|TRBJ2-3
CASSEDRGPADTQYF
TGCGCCAGCAGTGAGGATAGGGGGCCGGCAGATACGCAGTATTTT
>TRBD1|NA|TRBV7-9|TRBJ2-3
CASSRDRVGTDTQYF
TGTGCCAGCAGCCGGGACAGGGTGGGTACAGATACGCAGTATTTT
>TRBD1|NA|TRBV6-5|TRBJ1-1
CASSKGTGGLAFF
TGTGCCAGCAGCAAGGGAACAGGGGGCTTAGCTTTCTTT
>TRBD2|once|TRBV2|TRBJ2-1
CASRRGLAGAYNEQFF
TGTGCCAGCAGGCGAGGTTTAGCGGGGGCCTACAATGAGCAGTTCTTC
>NA|NA|TRBV27|TRBJ2-7
CASSFEGGNYEQYF
TGTGCCAGCAGTTTTGAGGGGGGGAACTACGAGCAGTACTTC
>NA|NA|TRBV5-1|TRBJ2-2
CASSLGRANTGELFF
TGCGCCAGCAGCTTAGGCAGGGCGAACACCGGGGAGCTGTTTTTT
>NA|NA|TRBV25-1|TRBJ1-1
CASVRGREAFF
TGTGCCAGCGTCCGGGGTCGAGAAGCTTTCTTT
>TRBD1|NA|TRBV6-1|TRBJ1-5
CATWDRGHGNQPQHF
TGTGCCACCTGGGACAGGGGGCACGGCAATCAGCCCCAGCATTTT
>TRBD1|NA|TRBV5-6|TRBJ1-2
CASSMGQGAYGYTF
TGTGCCAGCAGCATGGGACAGGGGGCCTATGGCTACACCTTC
>NA|NA|TRBV4-1|TRBJ2-7
CASSPPGYEQYF
TGCGCCAGCAGCCCCCCGGGGTACGAGCAGTACTTC
>NA|NA|TRBV7-2|TRBJ2-1
CASRPRGSSYNEQFF
TGTGCCAGCAGACCCCGGGGTAGCTCCTACAATGAGCAGTTCTTC
>TRBD1|NA|TRBV29-1|TRBJ1-6
CSATDRVIFGRSYNSPLHF
TGCAGCGCCACGGACAGGGTGATCTTCGGGAGGTCCTATAATTCACCCCTCCACTTT
>TRBD1|NA|TRBV4-1|TRBJ1-6
CASSQENGQGLTANSPLHF
TGCGCCAGCAGCCAAGAGAACGGACAGGGATTAACGGCCAATTCACCCCTCCACTTT
>NA|NA|TRBV15|TRBJ2-4
CATSREGVAKNIQYF
TGTGCCACCAGCAGAGAGGGCGTAGCCAAAAACATTCAGTACTTC
>TRBD1|NA|TRBV5-4|TRBJ1-1
CASSPLQGANTEAFF
TGTGCCAGCAGCCCGTTACAGGGGGCGAACACTGAAGCTTTCTTT
>NA|NA|TRBV10-2|TRBJ1-6
CASSESDSFISPLHF
TGCGCCAGCAGTGAGTCGGACAGTTTCATTTCACCCCTCCACTTT
>NA|NA|TRBV2|TRBJ2-3
CASSDSSTDTQYF
TGTGCCAGCAGTGATTCTAGCACAGATACGCAGTATTTT
>TRBD1|NA|TRBV6-5|TRBJ2-7
CASSYYAGGYEQYF
TGTGCCAGCAGTTACTATGCAGGGGGCTACGAGCAGTACTTC
>NA|NA|TRBV5-1|TRBJ1-1
CASSLVPDQEAFF
TGCGCCAGCAGCTTGGTGCCAGATCAAGAAGCTTTCTTT
>NA|NA|TRBV6-5|TRBJ1-1
CASSHPDTEAFF
TGTGCCAGCAGTCACCCGGACACTGAAGCTTTCTTT
>NA|NA|TRBV10-3|TRBJ1-1
CAISAAPGTEAFF
TGTGCCATCAGTGCCGCCCCAGGCACTGAAGCTTTCTTT
>TRBD1|NA|TRBV18|TRBJ2-7
CASSPPQAGTATYEQYF
TGTGCCAGCTCACCACCACAGGCCGGGACAGCAACCTACGAGCAGTACTTC
>NA|NA|TRBV19|TRBJ2-2
CASSKERAEYTGELFF
TGTGCCAGTAGTAAAGAGAGGGCGGAGTACACCGGGGAGCTGTTTTTT
>NA|NA|TRBV7-8|TRBJ2-7
CASSPGPARSYEQYF
TGTGCCAGCAGCCCTGGGCCAGCTCGCTCCTACGAGCAGTACTTC
>NA|once|TRBV6-6|TRBJ2-7
CASSYSSAPMTNEQYF
TGTGCCAGCAGTTACTCGTCAGCCCCTATGACTAACGAGCAGTACTTC
>TRBD2|NA|TRBV30|TRBJ2-1
CAWSRGGEYNEQFF
TGTGCCTGGAGTCGGGGGGGAGAATACAATGAGCAGTTCTTC
>NA|NA|TRBV6-1|TRBJ2-7
CASSVIQDPSYEQYF
TGTGCCAGCAGTGTTATACAGGACCCCTCCTACGAGCAGTACTTC
>NA|NA|TRBV21-1|TRBJ1-6
CASSRRVSYNSPLHF
TGTGCCAGCAGCCGTCGGGTTTCCTATAATTCACCCCTCCACTTT
>NA|NA|TRBV18|TRBJ2-2
CASSPWGQGFTGELFF
TGTGCCAGCTCACCATGGGGCCAGGGGTTCACCGGGGAGCTGTTTTTT
>NA|NA|TRBV29-1|TRBJ1-2
CSVDTRALRGYTF
TGCAGCGTTGATACCAGGGCGCTGCGAGGCTACACCTTC
>TRBD2|few|TRBV7-2|TRBJ2-1
CASSVVAGGSDNEQFF
TGTGCCAGCAGCGTCGTTGCGGGGGGGAGTGACAATGAGCAGTTCTTC
>NA|few|TRBV7-9|TRBJ2-7
CASSFGGPHYEQYF
TGTGCCAGCAGCTTCGGGGGGCCCCACTACGAGCAGTACTTC
>TRBD1|NA|TRBV25-1|TRBJ2-7
CASSDRTGVGEQYF
TGTGCCAGCAGTGACCGGACAGGAGTAGGCGAGCAGTACTTC
>TRBD2|NA|TRBV7-2|TRBJ2-7
CASSLGGASGEQYF
TGTGCCAGCAGCTTAGGCGGGGCTAGCGGCGAGCAGTACTTC
>TRBD2|few|TRBV29-1|TRBJ2-7
CSVRGYQRGLTYEQYF
TGCAGCGTCCGCGGGTATCAGCGGGGGCTAACCTACGAGCAGTACTTC
>NA|NA|TRBV2|TRBJ1-6
CASRGGPYNSPLHF
TGTGCCAGCAGGGGGGGGCCCTATAATTCACCCCTCCACTTT
>TRBD1|NA|TRBV4-1|TRBJ2-3
CASSKRQGLPDTQYF
TGCGCCAGCAGCAAAAGACAGGGGTTGCCAGATACGCAGTATTTT